These 17 T cell receptor beta chains came from one sample sequenced in a study of breast tumors, draining lymph nodes, adjacent tissues. From the multiplex PCR reads, TCRdb called clonotypes with MiXCR, one entry per CDR3 protein. This table has 60,000 to 70,000 distinct CDR3 sequences, 45% to 65% appearing once. Sequenced material: breast tumor tissue. The receptor set was obtained from a female donor with breast cancer. Some clones in this sample may be carry-over from other donors' samples.

The chain joins TRBV7-2 to TRBJ2-5, with D possibly being TRBD1 (5 bases). V lost 4 bases to trimming and J lost 4 bases, with 16 bases between them. This CDR3 comprises 15 residues. CDR1 is SGHTA, CDR2 FQGNSA, per germline. The CDR3 bases are TGTGCCAGCAGCTCCCAGGGCCCAGCCGGAGAGACCCAGTACTTC. Residues: CASSSQGPAGETQYF. Combining the CDR3 with reference TRBV7-2 and TRBJ2-5 gives the whole variable domain GAGVSQSPSNKVTEKGKDVELRCDPISGHTALYWYRQSLGQGLEFLIYFQGNSAPDKSGLPSDRFSAERTGGSVSTLTIQRTQQEDSAVYLCASSSQGPAGETQYFGPGTRLLVL.

The J gene is TRBJ2-7, the V gene TRBV5-6, with 8 bases that match TRBD2. Germline V lookup: CDR1 SGHDT, CDR2 YYEEEE. The CDR3 has 15 amino acids. The trim removed 1 base at V and 6 bases at J, leaving 9 bases unmatched. For the CDR3, the DNA is TGTGCCAGCAGCTTGTTTACGGGAGGGCCAATCGAGCAGTACTTC. Residues: CASSLFTGGPIEQYF.

This clonotype was counted at least ten times. The chain employs TRBV19 and TRBJ2-7; 10 nucleotides align to TRBD1. Germline V gene sequence: CDR1 LNHDA, CDR2 SQIVND (reference sequence). After removal of 10 bases from V and 1 base from J, the junction contained 10 bases not matched to a gene. This CDR3 spans 15 amino acids. The CDR3 loop is CATQQTGGPSYEQYF. The CDR3, as DNA: TGTGCCACCCAACAGACAGGGGGCCCTTCCTACGAGCAGTACTTC. Full variable domain (remainder filled in from reference TRBV19 and TRBJ2-7): DGGITQSPKYLFRKEGQNVTLSCEQNLNHDAMYWYRQDPGQGLRLIYYSQIVNDFQKGDIAEGYSVSREKKESFPLTVTSAQKNPTAFYLCATQQTGGPSYEQYFGPGTRLTVT.

Comment on this clonotype: Its ends do not fully match the called genes, so a read error is possible. V usage is TRBV5-1 and J usage is TRBJ2-3; TRBD1 is a possible D gene (7 bases). CDR3 length: 15 amino acids. Germline CDR1 SGHRS, CDR2 YFSETQ. In nucleotides, the CDR3 is TGCGCCAGCGGAGCCAGGGGGGATGGCACCGATACGCAGTATTTT. It is translated as CASGARGDGTDTQYF.

This clonotype was seen at least ten times. The chain employs TRBV2 and TRBJ1-4, with a possible D match to TRBD1 (6 bases). From germline, CDR1 is SNHLY and CDR2 FYNNEI. The V gene lost 3 bases and the J gene lost 5 bases, with 10 bases spanning the gap. This CDR3 region has 14 residues. CDR3: CASSDGGSNEKLFF. In DNA form, the CDR3 reads TGTGCCAGCAGTGATGGGGGCTCAAATGAAAAACTGTTTTTT.

For this clonotype: The junction departs from the called germline gene at one end, perhaps through a read error. The chain links TRBV20-1 to TRBJ2-7; D may be TRBD2 (6 bases). The CDR3 totals 15 residues. Germline V gene sequence: CDR1 DFQATT, CDR2 SNEGSKA (reference sequence). The CDR3 DNA is TGCAGTGGTAGACTGTGGGACGGGAGCTCCTACGAGCAGTACTTC. Its translation: CSGRLWDGSSYEQYF.

The table lists this clonotype with a few counts. This could be a read error, since a much larger clone is one nucleotide away. This sequence joins TRBV6-1 and TRBJ2-3; TRBD2 matches 7 bases. In germline, CDR1 is MNHNS, CDR2 SASEGT. J was trimmed by 3 bases and V by 9 bases; bases with no gene match: 6. CDR3 length: 13 residues. CDR3 residues: CASWRGRTDTQYF. In nucleotides, the CDR3 is TGTGCCAGTTGGCGGGGGAGAACAGATACGCAGTATTTT.

This clonotype was detected ten times or more. This sequence joins TRBV7-9 and TRBJ2-1; D might be TRBD1 (7 bases). The V gene's germline CDR1 is SEHNR and CDR2 FQNEAQ (reference sequence). Trimming shortened V by 5 bases and J by 6 bases, and 14 bases separated the two germline ends. The CDR3 covers 14 residues. The CDR3 is CASSGSQGGNEQFF. The CDR3 nucleotides read TGTGCCAGCAGCGGATCGCAGGGGGGCAATGAGCAGTTCTTC.

The V call is TRBV24-1, the J call TRBJ2-1; 14 nucleotides match TRBD2. Germline V CDR1 and CDR2: KGHDR, SFDVKD. The CDR3 is made up of 15 amino acids. The J segment lost 10 bases and the V segment lost 11 bases, leaving 12 bases of the junction unmatched. For the CDR3, the DNA is TGTGCCAGCACTTACCCGGGACTAGCGGGAGTGGAGCAGTTCTTC. It yields the protein CASTYPGLAGVEQFF.

This clonotype was counted at least ten times. This rearrangement joins TRBV9 to TRBJ1-3; 9 bases fit TRBD1. Germline loops: CDR1 SGDLS, CDR2 YYNGEE. CDR3 length: 16 amino acids. The V segment lost 0 bases and the J segment 0 bases; nucleotides outside the gene matches: 1. The DNA of the CDR3 is TGTGCCAGCAGCGTAGGGACAGGGGTCTCTGGAAACACCATATATTTT. Amino acids: CASSVGTGVSGNTIYF.

The chain carries TRBV20-1 and TRBJ2-3; D tentatively reads TRBD1 or TRBD2 (5 bases each). Trimming left V 3 bases short and J 3 bases short, with 19 bases between. Germline CDR1 DFQATT, CDR2 SNEGSKA (reference sequence). The CDR3 length is 16 residues. The CDR3 DNA sequence: TGCAGTGCTAGGTGGGACGAATCTACCGTGACAGATACGCAGTATTTT. This translates into CSARWDESTVTDTQYF.

This clonotype was detected many times. The gene calls are TRBV12-3 or TRBV12-4 and TRBJ1-2; 7 bases map to TRBD1. The ends lost 2 bases at V and 8 bases at J; junction bases unmatched: 5. The CDR3 sequence is 13 residues long. CDR3 in amino acids: CASSLSTGPGYTF. The CDR3 region has the DNA TGTGCCAGCAGTTTATCGACAGGGCCAGGCTACACCTTC.

The J gene is TRBJ2-3, the V gene TRBV27, with 9 nucleotides matching TRBD1. The CDR3 runs to 13 residues. CDR1 and CDR2 (germline): MNHEY, SMNVEV (reference sequence). V lost 5 bases and J lost 8; bases outside the gene matches: 5. The CDR3, as DNA: TGTGCCAGCAGTGGACCGGGACAGGGTACGCAGTATTTT. Protein sequence: CASSGPGQGTQYF.

This clonotype showed up many times. The V and J genes are TRBV20-1 and TRBJ2-5; 9 bases map to TRBD2. J was trimmed by 6 bases and V by 4 bases; bases with no gene match: 9. Germline V gene sequence: CDR1 DFQATT, CDR2 SNEGSKA (reference sequence). The CDR3 length is 14 residues. Here the CDR3 DNA reads TGCAGTGCTATGTGGCGGGGGGGCTTACAGACCCAGTACTTC. As protein: CSAMWRGGLQTQYF.

A few counts support this clonotype. The rearrangement uses TRBV20-1 and TRBJ2-3; D unresolved. Germline lookup yields CDR1 DFQATT and CDR2 SNEGSKA (reference sequence). The V end lost 5 bases, the J end lost 2 bases, and 8 bases lay between the germline ends. This CDR3 contains 12 residues. The CDR3 is CSADVNTDTQYF. The DNA for the CDR3 is TGCAGTGCTGATGTGAACACAGATACGCAGTATTTT.

This clonotype has a count of ten or more. V and J are TRBV7-2 and TRBJ1-2; no clear D. Germline CDR1 is SGHTA and CDR2 is FQGNSA. The CDR3 is 14 residues long. V lost 3 bases, J lost 8 bases, and 16 bases lay in between. The CDR3 reads CASSFAGLVSGYTF. DNA for the CDR3: TGTGCCAGCAGCTTCGCGGGCCTTGTGAGCGGCTACACCTTC.

A few counts support this clonotype. The J gene is TRBJ1-1, the V gene TRBV29-1; TRBD1 agrees at 7 bases. The V and J ends lost 2 bases and 10 bases, in that order; junction bases with no gene match: 7. CDR1 is SQVTM, CDR2 ANQGSEA, per germline. This CDR3 comprises 12 residues. DNA for the CDR3: TGCAGCGTTGAAAAAACAGGGGCGACAGCTTTCTTT. Its protein product is CSVEKTGATAFF. The whole variable domain, remainder taken from reference TRBV29-1 and TRBJ1-1, is SAVISQKPSRDICQRGTSLTIQCQVDSQVTMMFWYRQQPGQSLTLIATANQGSEATYESGFVIDKFPISRPNLTFSTLTVSNMSPEDSSIYLCSVEKTGATAFFGQGTRLTVV.